A selection of T cell receptor beta chains follows, all from one sample in a study of cytomegalovirus exposure and HLA in healthy donors. The protocol was immunoSEQ multiplex PCR, while the TCRdb copy is restricted to in-frame clones and leaves out a portion. Its clone listing holds under 70,000 clones. The sequenced material came from PBMCs. These receptors were collected from a man aged 45-65 years in good health and CMV-seropositive. CDR3s include the opening cysteine and the closing phenylalanine or tryptophan. D genes are given only for firm matches.

CASSPSGVPNTEAFF TGCGCCAGCAGCCCGTCGGGGGTGCCCAACACTGAAGCTTTCTTT TRBV5-1 NA TRBJ1-1
CASSLLNSYYEQYF TGTGCCAGCAGTTTACTAAACAGCTACTACGAGCAGTACTTC TRBV28 NA TRBJ2-7
CASSEALARSPFF TGTGCCAGCAGTGAAGCCTTAGCGAGGAGTCCGTTCTTC TRBV2 NA TRBJ2-1
CSVAGLAVLVDEQFF TGCAGCGTGGCGGGACTAGCGGTACTTGTGGATGAGCAGTTCTTC TRBV29-1 TRBD2 TRBJ2-1
CASSLAQGYGYTF TGCGCCAGCAGCTTGGCCCAGGGCTATGGCTACACCTTC TRBV5-1 NA TRBJ1-2
CASSIYETGGTEAFF TGTGCCAGTAGTATCTATGAGACAGGGGGCACTGAAGCTTTCTTT TRBV19 TRBD1 TRBJ1-1
CASSWTGDPPNQPQHF TGCGCCAGCAGTTGGACAGGGGACCCTCCCAATCAGCCCCAGCATTTT TRBV10-1 TRBD1 TRBJ1-5
CASSLYSGPSYEQYF TGTGCCAGCAGTTTATATAGCGGCCCCTCCTACGAGCAGTACTTC TRBV28 NA TRBJ2-7
CASSQGYESVRFF TGTGCCAGCAGCCAAGGATACGAGTCTGTGAGGTTCTTC TRBV14 NA TRBJ2-1
CASTPRSIGRTEAFF TGTGCCAGCACTCCAAGGTCCATAGGGAGGACTGAAGCTTTCTTT TRBV7-2 NA TRBJ1-1
CASSSGTGPYEQYF TGCGCCAGCAGCTCCGGGACAGGGCCCTACGAGCAGTACTTC TRBV5-1 TRBD1 TRBJ2-7
CATSRDKASWRNTQYF TGTGCCACCAGCAGAGATAAAGCTAGTTGGAGGAATACGCAGTATTTT TRBV15 NA TRBJ2-3
CSASALYEQYF TGCAGTGCTAGTGCGCTCTACGAGCAGTACTTC TRBV20-1 NA TRBJ2-7
CASSLGLTVREQYF TGTGCCAGCAGCTTAGGACTGACCGTCCGCGAGCAGTACTTC TRBV11-1 NA TRBJ2-7
CASSSRTGGLYNEQFF TGTGCCAGCAGCTCAAGAACAGGGGGCCTCTACAATGAGCAGTTCTTC TRBV7-8 TRBD1 TRBJ2-1
CASSGRDRADTEAFF TGTGCCAGCAGCGGCAGGGACAGGGCAGACACTGAAGCTTTCTTT TRBV11-2 TRBD1 TRBJ1-1